This T cell receptor (beta chain) was profiled in a study of blood T cells in healthy people across ages. For the second PCR, which ran for 7 to 11 cycles, a sample-barcoded 5' primer and a J-beta primer mix were used. TCRdb redid the calling of the 5' RACE reads with MiXCR, one entry per CDR3 protein. Of 1,500,000 or so distinct CDR3 sequences listed, 59% were seen once; the top ten hold under 8.5%. All donors came from Russia, were Caucasian and healthy, and spanned ages about 6 to 100. The CDR3 runs to 11 residues. The germline V gene has CDR1 DFQATT and CDR2 SNEGSKA (reference sequence). V was pared by 4 bases and J by 5 bases, with 8 bases between. With respect to this clonotype: What it binds is unknown.

Study results and limitations: A conclusive naive versus antigen-experienced comparison was prevented by the unsorted PBMCs. Both higher diversity and more naive CD4+ cells marked long-lived donors when set against aged donors.

The sequence was obtained from a young man in good health. The source material was blood. The chain uses TRBV20-1 and TRBJ1-1; D is ambiguous. The CDR3 protein is CSAKGITEAFF. CDR3 DNA: TGCAGTGCTAAGGGAATAACTGAAGCTTTCTTT.